This is a list of T cell receptor beta chains from one sample in a study of shared clonotypes between healthy human individuals. The table came from immunoSEQ multiplex PCR; TCRdb's copy has only in-frame clones and leaves some out. Found here are approximately 2,000,000 clones, about 90% of them singletons; the top ten hold 0.37%. Sequencing was carried out using naive CD4+ T cells from PBMCs. These receptors were obtained from a man in his late teens or twenties in good health. Some clones in this sample may be carry-over from other donors' samples. CDR3s include the opening cysteine and the closing phenylalanine or tryptophan. The order of the fields is CDR3 protein, CDR3 DNA, D gene, V gene, clone size, J gene. The D gene is left open where the match is weak. Not every row has a clone size; where given, it reads once, few, many or a size class.

CASSFTSGSHKNNEQFF | TGTGCCAGCAGCTTTACTAGCGGGAGCCACAAAAACAATGAGCAGTTCTTC | TRBD2 | TRBV5-8 | NA | TRBJ2-1
CASSPGLQETQYF | TGTGCCAGCTCACCAGGACTACAAGAGACCCAGTACTTC | NA | TRBV18 | NA | TRBJ2-5
CASSLFPRGGGRYEQYF | TGTGCCAGCAGCTTATTCCCCCGGGGGGGAGGCCGCTACGAGCAGTACTTC | TRBD2 | TRBV7-3 | NA | TRBJ2-7
CASREDSENYGYTF | TGTGCCAGCCGGGAGGACAGCGAGAACTATGGCTACACCTTC | NA | TRBV6-5 | NA | TRBJ1-2
CASSDGTGQHQPQHF | TGCGCCAGCAGCGACGGGACAGGGCAACATCAGCCCCAGCATTTT | TRBD1 | TRBV5-1 | NA | TRBJ1-5
CASSREGGADQPQHF | TGTGCCAGCAGCCGGGAAGGTGGGGCGGATCAGCCCCAGCATTTT | NA | TRBV5-4 | NA | TRBJ1-5
CATRPRSTDTEAFF | TGTGCCACCCGACCCCGGAGTACGGACACTGAAGCTTTCTTT | NA | TRBV10-3 | NA | TRBJ1-1
CASLLFGRVNEKLFF | TGTGCCAGTCTCCTTTTTGGCAGGGTCAATGAAAAACTGTTTTTT | NA | TRBV19 | once | TRBJ1-4
CASSGGRGTYNSPLHF | TGTGCCAGCAGTGGTGGGAGAGGGACCTATAATTCACCCCTCCACTTT | NA | TRBV27 | NA | TRBJ1-6
CASSPYPVGDYGYTF | TGCGCCAGCAGCCCTTATCCAGTCGGTGACTATGGCTACACCTTC | NA | TRBV5-1 | NA | TRBJ1-2
CASSDRLGRQETQYF | TGTGCCAGCAGCGACCGGCTAGGACGTCAAGAGACCCAGTACTTC | NA | TRBV7-9 | NA | TRBJ2-5
CASSSNPVWTEAFF | TGTGCCAGCTCATCGAACCCGGTATGGACTGAAGCTTTCTTT | NA | TRBV18 | NA | TRBJ1-1
CASSPLTGPSYEQYF | TGTGCCAGCAGCCCCCTCACAGGGCCCTCCTACGAGCAGTACTTC | NA | TRBV11-2 | NA | TRBJ2-7
CASSRQGRSYNEQFF | TGTGCCAGCAGTAGACAGGGGCGCTCCTACAATGAGCAGTTCTTC | TRBD1 | TRBV6-6 | NA | TRBJ2-1
CASSALAGYGETQYF | TGTGCCAGCAGCGCACTAGCGGGTTATGGGGAGACCCAGTACTTC | TRBD2 | TRBV28 | NA | TRBJ2-5
CASTGGLAASSGANVLTF | TGTGCCAGCACCGGCGGGCTAGCGGCAAGCTCTGGGGCCAACGTCCTGACTTTC | TRBD2 | TRBV27 | once | TRBJ2-6
CASSIPGDRNQPQHF | TGTGCCAGTAGTATTCCAGGGGATCGCAATCAGCCCCAGCATTTT | NA | TRBV19 | once | TRBJ1-5
CAWSPRDRGSLATNEKLFF | TGTGCCTGGAGTCCCCGGGACAGGGGATCCCTTGCAACTAATGAAAAACTGTTTTTT | TRBD1 | TRBV30 | NA | TRBJ1-4
CASRANYGYTF | TGCGCCAGCAGGGCGAACTATGGCTACACCTTC | NA | TRBV10-2 | NA | TRBJ1-2